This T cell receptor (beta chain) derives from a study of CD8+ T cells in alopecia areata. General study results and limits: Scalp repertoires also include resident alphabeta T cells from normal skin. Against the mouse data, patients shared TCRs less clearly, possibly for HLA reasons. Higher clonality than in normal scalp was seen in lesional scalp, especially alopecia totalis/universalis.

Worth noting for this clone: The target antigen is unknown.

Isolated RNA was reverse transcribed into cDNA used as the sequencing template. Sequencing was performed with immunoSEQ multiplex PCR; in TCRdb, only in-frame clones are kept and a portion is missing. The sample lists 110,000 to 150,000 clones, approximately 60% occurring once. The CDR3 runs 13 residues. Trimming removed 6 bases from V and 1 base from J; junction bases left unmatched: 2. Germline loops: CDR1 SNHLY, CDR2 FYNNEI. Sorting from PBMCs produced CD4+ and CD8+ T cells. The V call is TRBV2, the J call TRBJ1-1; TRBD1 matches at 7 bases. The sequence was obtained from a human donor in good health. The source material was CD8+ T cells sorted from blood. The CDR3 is CASRGDRNTEAFF. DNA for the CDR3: TGTGCCAGCAGAGGGGACAGGAACACTGAAGCTTTCTTT.